The 20 T cell receptor beta chains below were found in one sample sequenced in a study of cytomegalovirus exposure and HLA in healthy donors. Primers included in the PCR were 60 Vbeta and 13 Jbeta primers. The repertoire was sequenced with immunoSEQ multiplex PCR; TCRdb's copy has only in-frame clones and lacks some. The sample carries roughly 180,000 clones, 80% recorded once. Source material: PBMCs. Receptor source: a woman in her forties or fifties in good health and CMV-seropositive.

This chain links TRBV25-1 with TRBJ2-7; D gene ambiguous. Germline CDR1 MGHDK, CDR2 SYGVNS. The V gene lost 4 bases and the J gene lost 2 bases, with 9 bases spanning the gap. CDR3 size: 13 residues. The CDR3 DNA sequence: TGTGCCAGCAGTGCGGCGGATACCTACGAGCAGTACTTC. This encodes CASSAADTYEQYF.

This sequence joins TRBV5-8 and TRBJ2-1; 7 bases match TRBD2. The length of the CDR3 is 13 residues. The junction had 3 bases not matched to a gene; V was cut back by 1 base and J by 8 bases. The V gene's germline CDR1 is SGHTS and CDR2 YDEGEE. CDR3 bases: TGTGCCAGCAGCTTGAGGGGAGGGCATGAGCAGTTCTTC. Translated, it gives CASSLRGGHEQFF.

V and J are TRBV7-9 and TRBJ1-4; 7 bases map to TRBD1. This CDR3 contains 14 residues. Losses at the gene ends were 7 bases for V and 8 bases for J; bases not matched to a gene: 10. In germline, CDR1 is SEHNR, CDR2 FQNEAQ (reference sequence). CDR3 protein: CASMKNRGDEKLFF. DNA of the CDR3: TGTGCCAGCATGAAGAACAGGGGCGACGAAAAACTGTTTTTT.

The chain recombines TRBV4-3 with TRBJ1-4; D is ambiguous. The CDR3 totals 13 residues. Trimming removed 2 bases from V and 4 bases from J, with 5 bases in between. The germline V gene encodes CDR1 LGHNA and CDR2 YSLEER. DNA for the CDR3: TGCGCCAGCAGCCAATACAGTAATGAAAAACTGTTTTTT. Amino acid sequence: CASSQYSNEKLFF.

The chain uses TRBV7-2 and TRBJ1-2, with 7 bases fitting TRBD1. The V gene's germline CDR1 is SGHTA and CDR2 FQGNSA. The trim removed 4 bases at V and 7 bases at J, leaving 9 bases unmatched. The CDR3 has 14 amino acids. The CDR3: CASSSRQGISGYTF. In DNA, the CDR3 is TGTGCCAGCAGCTCGCGACAGGGAATCTCTGGCTACACCTTC.

The gene calls are TRBV19 and TRBJ2-5; D not certain. The V end was cut by 5 bases, the J end by 5 bases, with 15 bases between. The CDR3 contains 14 residues. Germline CDR1 and CDR2: LNHDA and SQIVND (reference sequence). The CDR3 sequence is CASSLSPFPETQYF. CDR3 sequence (DNA): TGTGCCAGTAGTCTCTCCCCCTTTCCCGAGACCCAGTACTTC.

This clone occurred a few times. The rearrangement uses TRBV5-1 and TRBJ1-5; a weak D match, TRBD1 (5 bases). Per germline, CDR1 SGHRS and CDR2 YFSETQ. Trimming removed 0 bases from V and 4 bases from J, with 8 bases in between. This CDR3 contains 14 residues. CDR3 in DNA: TGCGCCAGCAGCTTGGAGGGGCCGAATCAGCCCCAGCATTTT. It codes for CASSLEGPNQPQHF. The entire variable domain, with the rest obtained from reference TRBV5-1 and TRBJ1-5, is as follows: KAGVTQTPRYLIKTRGQQVTLSCSPISGHRSVSWYQQTPGQGLQFLFEYFSETQRNKGNFPGRFSGRQFSNSRSEMNVSTLELGDSALYLCASSLEGPNQPQHFGDGTRLSIL.

This clone appeared once. The CDR3 region has the DNA TGCGCCAGCAGCCACGGACTAGCGGGCTACAATGAGCAGTTCTTC. Translating gives CASSHGLAGYNEQFF. The chain links TRBV4-3 to TRBJ2-1; the match to TRBD2 covers 11 bases. The CDR3 consists of 15 residues. The ends lost 3 bases at V and 3 bases at J; junction bases unmatched: 1. Germline loops: CDR1 LGHNA, CDR2 YSLEER.

V and J are TRBV5-1 and TRBJ1-1; 7 bases are a match to TRBD1. The trim removed 3 bases at V and 4 bases at J, leaving 12 bases unmatched. In germline, CDR1 is SGHRS, CDR2 YFSETQ. This CDR3 has 16 residues. In DNA form, the CDR3 reads TGCGCCAGCAGCTGGGGTCTTGGGACAGCCGGCACTGAAGCTTTCTTT. This translates into CASSWGLGTAGTEAFF.

This chain uses TRBV27 with TRBJ2-7, with TRBD2 as a possible D gene (7 bases). The CDR3 is 15 residues long. From germline, CDR1 is MNHEY and CDR2 SMNVEV (reference sequence). V was clipped by 4 bases and J by 0 bases, with 13 bases between them. CDR3 residues: CASSSLGGASYEQYF. The CDR3, as DNA: TGTGCCAGCAGTTCGTTAGGGGGGGCCTCCTACGAGCAGTACTTC.

This clone came up a few times. V and J are TRBV29-1 and TRBJ1-1, with D maybe TRBD1 (6 bases). This CDR3 contains 12 residues. Germline CDR1 SQVTM, CDR2 ANQGSEA. V lost 4 bases to trimming and J lost 1 base, with 7 bases between them. As DNA, the CDR3 is TGCAGCGTTGTAGGGGGGAACACTGAAGCTTTCTTT. Translation: CSVVGGNTEAFF.

In DNA, the CDR3 is TGTGCCTGGAGTGTATATGGGGGGTCTGGCTCCTACGAGCAGTACTTC. Encoded protein: CAWSVYGGSGSYEQYF. The chain joins TRBV30 to TRBJ2-7; the D gene is possibly TRBD2 (6 bases). Germline-derived CDR1 and CDR2 are GTSNPN and SVGIG (reference sequence). The CDR3 consists of 16 residues. Trimming took off 0 bases at V and 0 bases at J, with 15 bases between the two ends.

The genes are TRBV9 and TRBJ2-1; D may be TRBD2 (6 bases). Between the trimmed V and J ends, which lost 0 bases and 9 bases, there was a span of 19 bases. This CDR3 comprises 16 residues. Germline assignment: CDR1 SGDLS and CDR2 YYNGEE. DNA for the CDR3: TGTGCCAGCAGCGTAGCCACTTCTGGGACTCCGGGTGAGCAGTTCTTC. Protein sequence: CASSVATSGTPGEQFF.

The V gene is TRBV6-5, the J gene TRBJ2-7; TRBD2 is a possible D gene (6 bases). Germline CDR1 and CDR2: MNHEY and SVGAGI. Trimming pared 4 bases from V and 1 base from J, leaving 14 bases between. The CDR3 consists of 15 residues. The CDR3 region has the DNA TGTGCCAGCAGTTGGGGTAGCGGTCTTTCCTACGAGCAGTACTTC. This encodes CASSWGSGLSYEQYF.

The chain joins TRBV11-2 to TRBJ1-2; 8 positions match TRBD1. Per the germline V gene, CDR1 is SGHAT and CDR2 is FQNNGV. CDR3 length: 14 residues. V lost 5 bases to trimming and J lost 7 bases; unmatched junction nucleotides: 9. The CDR3 coding sequence is TGTGCCAGCAGCAAAGATAGACAGGGGTTTGGCTACACCTTC. It specifies CASSKDRQGFGYTF.

This clone has a single count. The chain combines TRBV28 with TRBJ1-2; 11 bases align to TRBD1. J gave up 5 bases and V 5 bases, and 7 bases lay outside the gene matches. This CDR3 region has 15 residues. Looked up from germline, CDR1 is MDHEN and CDR2 is SYDVKM. For the CDR3, the DNA is TGTGCCAGCAGTCCGGGACAGGGGGGAGTGTATGGCTACACCTTC. Residues: CASSPGQGGVYGYTF.

V and J are TRBV19 and TRBJ2-7, with 7 bases lining up with TRBD2. The CDR3 is 15 amino acids. Germline CDR1 and CDR2: LNHDA and SQIVND (reference sequence). V lost 5 bases and J lost 5; bases outside the gene matches: 12. This CDR3 is CASSVPGGATHEQYF. The CDR3 DNA is TGTGCCAGTAGTGTACCGGGAGGTGCTACCCACGAGCAGTACTTC. Looking up the rest from reference TRBV19 and TRBJ2-7 gives the full variable domain: DGGITQSPKYLFRKEGQNVTLSCEQNLNHDAMYWYRQDPGQGLRLIYYSQIVNDFQKGDIAEGYSVSREKKESFPLTVTSAQKNPTAFYLCASSVPGGATHEQYFGPGTRLTVT.

This chain links TRBV7-3 with TRBJ2-7, with 8 bases fitting TRBD2. The J segment lost 9 bases and the V segment lost 5 bases, leaving 6 bases of the junction unmatched. CDR3 length: 12 amino acids. Per germline, CDR1 SGHTA and CDR2 FQGTGA. CDR3: CASSPVTSGQYF. CDR3 nucleotide sequence: TGTGCCAGCAGCCCGGTTACTAGCGGGCAGTACTTC.

The chain joins TRBV11-3 to TRBJ2-3; D possibly corresponds to TRBD2 (6 bases). Looked up from germline, CDR1 is SGHNT and CDR2 is YENEEA. The length of the CDR3 is 16 residues. Trimming took 4 bases from V and 3 from J, leaving 17 bases between them. This CDR3 reads CASSSSSGRPTDTQYF. The CDR3 nucleotides are TGTGCCAGCAGCTCTAGCTCAGGGAGGCCTACAGATACGCAGTATTTT.

Only one count was recorded for this clone. V is TRBV19 and J is TRBJ1-1; 9 bases are shared with TRBD1. Germline V gene sequence: CDR1 LNHDA, CDR2 SQIVND (reference sequence). This CDR3 contains 14 residues. V dropped 11 bases and J dropped 5; count of bases not matched to a gene: 12. This CDR3 is CACLRTGVLTEAFF. CDR3 sequence (DNA): TGTGCCTGCCTCCGGACAGGGGTTTTAACTGAAGCTTTCTTT.